This entry lists 3 T cell receptor beta chains sequenced from one sample in a study of blood T cell repertoires in COVID-19. TCRdb's table, derived via immunoSEQ multiplex PCR, lists solely in-frame clones and lacks some. The data show about 75,000 clones, 88% seen once. Sequencing was carried out using peripheral blood. All receptors come from a human donor in a cohort sampled during active COVID-19.

The V call is TRBV7-2, the J call TRBJ1-2; possibly TRBD1 for D (5 bases). CDR3 length: 13 amino acids. V was trimmed by 7 bases and J by 4 bases, leaving 13 bases between them. CDR1 SGHTA and CDR2 FQGNSA come from the germline V gene. CDR3 sequence reads: CASTPREAYGYTF. The CDR3 DNA reads TGTGCCAGCACCCCCAGGGAGGCCTATGGCTACACCTTC.

In this sample, this clone turned up once. The chain recombines TRBV4-1 with TRBJ2-3; TRBD2 matches 7 bases. CDR1 MGHRA and CDR2 YSYEKL come from the germline V gene. There are 14 residues in the CDR3. After removal of 9 bases from V and 0 bases from J, the junction contained 6 bases not matched to a gene. DNA for the CDR3: TGCGCCAGTTCAGCGGGATCCAGCACAGATACGCAGTATTTT. This sequence encodes CASSAGSSTDTQYF.

CDR3 coding DNA: TGTGCCAGCAGCTTAGGGTCGGTGCAGTACTTC. It specifies CASSLGSVQYF. The chain recombines TRBV7-2 with TRBJ2-7; D unresolved. Germline CDR1 is SGHTA and CDR2 is FQGNSA. This CDR3 comprises 11 residues. V was shortened by 1 base and J by 9 bases, with 7 bases between the two germline ends.